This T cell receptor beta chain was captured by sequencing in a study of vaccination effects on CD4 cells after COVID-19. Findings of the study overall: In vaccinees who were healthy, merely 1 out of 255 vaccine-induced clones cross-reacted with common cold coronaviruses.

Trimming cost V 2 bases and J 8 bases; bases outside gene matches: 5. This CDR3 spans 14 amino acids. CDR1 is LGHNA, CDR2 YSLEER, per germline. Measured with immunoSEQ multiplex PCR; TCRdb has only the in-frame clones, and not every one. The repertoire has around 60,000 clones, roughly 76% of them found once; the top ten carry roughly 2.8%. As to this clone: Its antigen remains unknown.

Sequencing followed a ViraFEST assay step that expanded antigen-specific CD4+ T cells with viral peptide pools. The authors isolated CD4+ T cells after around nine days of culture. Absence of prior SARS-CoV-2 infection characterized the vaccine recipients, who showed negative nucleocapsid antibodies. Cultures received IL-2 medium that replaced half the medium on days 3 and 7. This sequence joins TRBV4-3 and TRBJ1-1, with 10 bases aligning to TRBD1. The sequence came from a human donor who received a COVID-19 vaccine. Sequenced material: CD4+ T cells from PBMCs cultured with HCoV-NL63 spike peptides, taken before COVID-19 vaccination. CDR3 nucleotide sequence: TGCGCCAGCAGCCAACAAGGACAGGGGGGAGAAGCTTTCTTT. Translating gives CASSQQGQGGEAFF.